This TCR beta chain was sequenced in a study of blood T cell repertoires in COVID-19. The overall study: The United States, Italy and Spain were the sources of the acute and convalescent COVID-19 samples. In each case, the material was cDNA or gDNA derived from T cells, B-cell-depleted T cells, or PBMCs.

Per the study methods: Cell counts per sample came from amplifying reference gene primers. Generated by immunoSEQ multiplex PCR, the TCRdb table keeps only in-frame clones and is missing some. V, J and clone size reflect that table, while D and trimming were determined from the DNA. The data hold around 94,000 clones, with around 90% observed a single time. The V and J ends lost 5 bases and 0 bases respectively, with 12 bases between them. In germline, CDR1 is GTSNPN, CDR2 SVGIG (reference sequence). The CDR3 length is 14 residues. Sequencing was carried out using peripheral blood. The chain recombines TRBV30 with TRBJ2-3; D perhaps matches TRBD1 (5 bases). The clonotype was recovered from a man over 45 with active COVID-19. The CDR3, as DNA: TGTGCCTGGTCCAAGGACACTAGCACAGATACGCAGTATTTT. This sequence encodes CAWSKDTSTDTQYF.